This T cell receptor beta chain was identified in a study of T cells in Graves' hyperthyroidism and ophthalmopathy. Study-wide results and caveats: Most thyroid clonotypes expanded above 0.001 appeared in blood too. Ophthalmopathy was identified by the model a median about 6.8 months ahead of onset.

Amplification yielded TCR beta CDR3 regions, with RNA transcripts as the source. RT-PCR in the first round (using the HTBI primer set) targeted the TCR CDR3. From the multiplex PCR reads, TCRdb called clonotypes with MiXCR, one entry per CDR3 protein. The table records about 420,000 distinct CDR3 sequences, 15% to 17% of them present only once. Calling Graves' hyperthyroidism stable meant ophthalmopathy did not progress within 18 months. The diagnoses drew upon clinical symptoms, serum thyroxine and TRAb, thyroid ultrasound and orbital computed tomography. CDR1 and CDR2 from the germline V gene are SGHRS and YFSETQ. The CDR3 sequence is 16 residues long. V was trimmed by 0 bases and J by 9 bases, leaving 19 bases between them. This clonotype has ten or more counts. Its target is not known.

The receptor was derived from a woman aged 18-29 years with Graves' hyperthyroidism. The rearrangement uses TRBV5-1 and TRBJ2-1, with D maybe TRBD2 (6 bases). The sequenced material came from blood. The CDR3 loop is CASSLGTSTERSEQFF. CDR3 nucleotides: TGCGCCAGCAGCTTGGGAACTAGCACCGAAAGGAGTGAGCAGTTCTTC.